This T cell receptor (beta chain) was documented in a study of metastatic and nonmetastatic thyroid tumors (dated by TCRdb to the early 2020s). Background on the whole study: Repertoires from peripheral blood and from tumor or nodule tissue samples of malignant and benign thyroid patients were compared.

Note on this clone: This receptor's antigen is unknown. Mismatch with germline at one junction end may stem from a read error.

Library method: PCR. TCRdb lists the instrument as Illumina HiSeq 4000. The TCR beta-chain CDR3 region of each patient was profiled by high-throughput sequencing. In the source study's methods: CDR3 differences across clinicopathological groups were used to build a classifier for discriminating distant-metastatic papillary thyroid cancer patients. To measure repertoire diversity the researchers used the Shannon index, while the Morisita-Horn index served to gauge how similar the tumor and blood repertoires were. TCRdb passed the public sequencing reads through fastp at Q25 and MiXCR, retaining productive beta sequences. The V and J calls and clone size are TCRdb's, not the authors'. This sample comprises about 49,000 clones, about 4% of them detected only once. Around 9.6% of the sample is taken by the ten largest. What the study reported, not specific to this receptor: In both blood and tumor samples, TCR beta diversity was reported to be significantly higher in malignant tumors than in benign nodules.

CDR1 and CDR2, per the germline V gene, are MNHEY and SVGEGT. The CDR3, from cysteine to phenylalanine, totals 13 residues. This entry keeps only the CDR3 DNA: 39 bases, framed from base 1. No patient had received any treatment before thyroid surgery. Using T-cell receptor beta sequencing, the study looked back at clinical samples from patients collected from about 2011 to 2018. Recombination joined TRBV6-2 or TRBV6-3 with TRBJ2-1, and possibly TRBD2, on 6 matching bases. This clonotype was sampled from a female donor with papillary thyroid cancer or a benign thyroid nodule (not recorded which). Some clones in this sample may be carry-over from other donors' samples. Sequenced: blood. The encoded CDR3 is CASTRDSNNEQFF. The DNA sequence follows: TGTGCCAGCACCCGGGACTCCAACAATGAGCAGTTCTTC.